One and the same sample provided the 24 T cell receptor beta chains below, sequenced in a study of blood T cell repertoires in COVID-19. TCRdb's table, derived via immunoSEQ multiplex PCR, lists solely in-frame clones and lacks some. The table has about 70,000 clones, more than 80% seen once. The specimen was peripheral blood. The origin of the receptors is an elderly man with acute or convalescent COVID-19.

The chain is built from TRBV9 and TRBJ1-1; D may be TRBD1 (5 bases). Germline assignment: CDR1 SGDLS and CDR2 YYNGEE. V lost 0 bases and J 4 bases, leaving 10 bases between the germline ends. The CDR3 consists of 14 residues. DNA of the CDR3: TGTGCCAGCAGCGTAGGGGGCAGGGCCACTGAAGCTTTCTTT. Its protein product is CASSVGGRATEAFF.

The V and J genes are TRBV19 and TRBJ2-3, with 9 bases that match TRBD2. The CDR3 is 18 residues long. Trimming at V came to 0 bases and at J to 0 bases, leaving 7 bases not matched to a gene. The V gene's germline CDR1 is LNHDA and CDR2 SQIVND (reference sequence). CDR3 coding DNA: TGTGCCAGTAGTATAGATCAGGCGGGGGGGTCTAGCACAGATACGCAGTATTTT. Amino acids: CASSIDQAGGSSTDTQYF.

The CDR3 DNA follows: TGTGCCAGCAGTCCAGGGGTACTAAGCACAGATACGCAGTATTTT. Its translation is CASSPGVLSTDTQYF. The V gene is TRBV6-5, the J gene TRBJ2-3; D perhaps matches TRBD1 (6 bases). The V end was cut by 5 bases, the J end by 0 bases, with 12 bases between. The CDR3 consists of 15 residues. The germline V gene has CDR1 MNHEY and CDR2 SVGAGI.

The chain has TRBV6-4 and TRBJ1-6; TRBD1 agrees at 8 bases. The CDR3 covers 14 residues. V dropped 10 bases and J dropped 6; count of bases not matched to a gene: 8. CDR1 is MRHNA, CDR2 SNTAGT, per germline. CDR3 in DNA: TGTGCCAACCGACCCGGGACAGGTAATTCACCCCTCCACTTT. Its protein is CANRPGTGNSPLHF.

This clone has a handful of counts. The V and J genes are TRBV5-4 and TRBJ1-6; possible D gene TRBD1, 6 bases. With 2 bases removed from V and 4 bases from J, the gap between germline ends came to 10 bases. CDR3 size: 15 residues. Germline assignment: CDR1 SGHNT and CDR2 YYREEE (reference sequence). CDR3 in DNA: TGTGCCAGCAGCTTTCGGGACACATATAATTCACCCCTCCACTTT. Protein: CASSFRDTYNSPLHF.

The rearrangement links TRBV5-6 to TRBJ2-2, with 9 bases fitting TRBD1. Per germline, CDR1 SGHDT and CDR2 YYEEEE. The CDR3 spans 14 residues. The V segment lost 9 bases and the J segment 3 bases; nucleotides outside the gene matches: 6. CDR3 sequence (DNA): TGTGCCACGACAGGGGGGGCGCACACCGGGGAGCTGTTTTTT. As protein: CATTGGAHTGELFF.

V and J are TRBV12-3 or TRBV12-4 and TRBJ1-1; 7 nucleotides match TRBD1. The J segment lost 7 bases and the V segment lost 10 bases, leaving 12 bases of the junction unmatched. The CDR3 extends over 13 amino acids. The CDR3 bases are TGTGCCACGAGCCCCGGACAGGAGTTTGAAGCTTTCTTT. This codes for CATSPGQEFEAFF.

This chain links TRBV7-3 with TRBJ1-6; a possible D gene is TRBD1 (6 bases). This CDR3 comprises 15 residues. Trimming stripped 2 bases from V and 4 bases from J, with 9 bases between. Germline V CDR1 and CDR2: SGHTA, FQGTGA. In DNA form, the CDR3 reads TGTGCCAGCAGCTTAGAGACAGGTTATAATTCACCCCTCCACTTT. Its translation: CASSLETGYNSPLHF. Full variable domain (remainder filled in from reference TRBV7-3 and TRBJ1-6): GAGVSQTPSNKVTEKGKYVELRCDPISGHTALYWYRQSLGQGPEFLIYFQGTGAADDSGLPNDRFFAVRPEGSVSTLKIQRTERGDSAVYLCASSLETGYNSPLHFGNGTRLTVT.

J is TRBJ2-5 and V is TRBV6-2 or TRBV6-3; 10 bases line up with TRBD2. V lost 5 bases and J lost 3; bases outside the gene matches: 3. Germline assignment: CDR1 MNHEY and CDR2 SVGEGT. The length of the CDR3 is 14 residues. CDR3 in DNA: TGTGCCAGCAGTCGCCTAGCGGGGGAAGAGACCCAGTACTTC. Its translation: CASSRLAGEETQYF.

This chain joins TRBV7-5 and TRBJ1-3. TRBV7-5 counts as a pseudogene. The CDR3 has 20 residues. The CDR3 region has the DNA TGTGTCAGAAGCTTAGCGCCCCCCTTAGGACTGGATTTCTCTGGAAACACCATATATTTT. This encodes CVRSLAPPLGLDFSGNTIYF.

This clone was counted once. CDR3 amino acids: CASSRQGAVNTEAFF. The CDR3 DNA reads as TGTGCCAGTAGTAGACAGGGGGCTGTGAACACTGAAGCTTTCTTT. This sequence joins TRBV19 and TRBJ1-1; 10 bases align to TRBD1. The CDR3 is made up of 15 amino acids. Unmatched junction bases numbered 2, after V lost 4 bases and J lost 0 bases. The V gene's germline CDR1 is LNHDA and CDR2 SQIVND (reference sequence).

The V and J genes are TRBV2 and TRBJ1-1; 11 positions match TRBD1. V gave up 5 bases and J gave up 4 bases; unmatched junction bases: 9. The CDR3 has 16 amino acids. Germline values: CDR1 SNHLY, CDR2 FYNNEI. The CDR3 reads CASSRTGGERSTEAFF. In DNA, the CDR3 is TGTGCCAGCAGTCGGACAGGGGGCGAGCGGAGCACTGAAGCTTTCTTT.

This clone was seen just once. This chain links TRBV19 with TRBJ2-1, with D possibly being TRBD2 (5 bases). Trimming removed 4 bases at V and 4 bases at J, with 11 bases between. The germline V gene has CDR1 LNHDA and CDR2 SQIVND (reference sequence). This CDR3 has 14 amino acids. The chain's CDR3 is CASSKGRGYNEQFF. The CDR3 coding sequence is TGTGCCAGTAGTAAAGGGAGAGGTTACAATGAGCAGTTCTTC.

The J gene is TRBJ2-1, the V gene TRBV11-2; 14 bases line up with TRBD2. The length of the CDR3 is 17 residues. CDR1 and CDR2 (germline): SGHAT, FQNNGV. After removal of 5 bases from V and 7 bases from J, the junction contained 10 bases not matched to a gene. The CDR3 bases are TGTGCCAGCAGCACCAGCACGACTAGCGGGAGGGCGAATGAGCAGTTCTTC. This translates into CASSTSTTSGRANEQFF.

This clone was detected only once. This chain links TRBV10-3 with TRBJ2-1; 10 bases fit TRBD2. V trimming: 0 bases; J trimming: 4 bases; junction bases outside the gene matches: 3. Germline-derived CDR1 and CDR2 are ENHRY and SYGVKD. This CDR3 is built from 16 residues. CDR3 bases: TGTGCCATCAGTGAGTCCAGCGGGAGGGGGTACAATGAGCAGTTCTTC. Translation gives CAISESSGRGYNEQFF.

A note on this clone: Other DNA sequences in the sample encode the same CDR3. The CDR3: CASSPQGGQETQYF. DNA of the CDR3: TGCGCCAGCAGCCCCCAGGGAGGTCAAGAGACCCAGTACTTC. This chain connects TRBV5-1 to TRBJ2-5; tentatively, D is TRBD2 (6 bases). CDR1 SGHRS and CDR2 YFSETQ come from the germline V gene. The CDR3 has 14 amino acids. The V gene lost 4 bases and the J gene lost 2 bases, with 12 bases spanning the gap.

The chain carries TRBV11-2 and TRBJ1-5; D is uncertain. V shed 1 base and J shed 12 bases, with 10 bases lying between them. The CDR3 runs to 12 residues. CDR1 SGHAT and CDR2 FQNNGV come from the germline V gene. This CDR3 is CASSLVDTFQHF. CDR3 sequence (DNA): TGTGCCAGCAGCTTAGTTGACACCTTCCAGCATTTT.

The rearrangement links TRBV5-8 to TRBJ2-6; no definite D call. Trimming took 3 bases from V and 0 from J, leaving 19 bases between them. The germline gives CDR1 SGHTS, CDR2 YDEGEE. The CDR3 is 19 residues long. The CDR3 region is CASSSPLSPKSSGANVLTF. Here the CDR3 DNA reads TGTGCCAGCAGCTCCCCTTTGTCTCCCAAGAGCTCTGGGGCCAACGTCCTGACTTTC.

V is TRBV28 and J is TRBJ1-4, with D uncertain. V was trimmed by 4 bases and J by 6 bases, leaving 12 bases between them. The CDR3 length is 14 residues. Per the germline V gene, CDR1 is MDHEN and CDR2 is SYDVKM. In DNA, the CDR3 is TGTGCCAGCAGTTCCCTAGACGCTTATGAAAAACTGTTTTTT. It yields the protein CASSSLDAYEKLFF.

The rearrangement links TRBV9 to TRBJ1-2; 12 bases line up with TRBD1. CDR1 SGDLS and CDR2 YYNGEE come from the germline V gene. This CDR3 region has 18 residues. V shed 0 bases, J shed 5 bases, and the junction held 11 bases outside the gene matches. The CDR3 coding sequence is TGTGCCAGCAGCGTAGAAGAGGATGGGACAGGGGGCAGGTATGGCTACACCTTC. Translation: CASSVEEDGTGGRYGYTF.

This clone was counted once. The CDR3 DNA is TGTGCCACCGCCGGGACAGGGCCCAATCATTCACCTTACGAGCAGTACTTC. Translating gives CATAGTGPNHSPYEQYF. The chain joins TRBV24-1 to TRBJ2-7; 9 nucleotides agree with TRBD1. V lost 9 bases, J lost 4 bases, and 18 bases stayed unmatched. The CDR3 covers 17 residues. Germline CDR1 KGHDR, CDR2 SFDVKD.

The V and J genes are TRBV28 and TRBJ2-5, with 7 bases matching TRBD1. This CDR3 contains 15 residues. CDR1 is MDHEN, CDR2 SYDVKM, per germline. Trimming removed 5 bases from V and 5 bases from J; junction bases left unmatched: 11. CDR3 loop: CASSPTGRGKETQYF. The CDR3 bases are TGTGCCAGCAGTCCGACGGGCAGGGGGAAGGAGACCCAGTACTTC.

This clone turned up a few times. V usage is TRBV19 and J usage is TRBJ1-3, with 7 bases aligning to TRBD1. The CDR3 extends over 16 amino acids. Trimming removed 7 bases from V and 0 bases from J; junction bases left unmatched: 9. From germline, CDR1 is LNHDA and CDR2 SQIVND (reference sequence). The CDR3 protein is CASNRGGDASGNTIYF. In DNA form, the CDR3 reads TGTGCCAGTAACCGAGGGGGCGATGCCTCTGGAAACACCATATATTTT.

This chain links TRBV28 with TRBJ1-1; 9 nucleotides line up with TRBD1. This CDR3 is built from 18 residues. From germline, CDR1 is MDHEN and CDR2 SYDVKM. Germline trimming cut 2 bases from V and 4 bases from J; bases unmatched to any gene: 14. The CDR3 protein is CASSLGSQAQGASTEAFF. Written as DNA, the CDR3 is TGTGCCAGCAGTTTAGGTTCCCAAGCACAGGGGGCATCCACTGAAGCTTTCTTT.